Each of the 20 T cell receptor beta chains below was sequenced from the same sample in a study of blood T cell repertoires in COVID-19. Sequencing used immunoSEQ multiplex PCR; TCRdb keeps in-frame clones, though not all of them. Counted here are some 340,000 clones, around 85% occurring once; the ten biggest clones make up 3.5% to 4%. Input material: peripheral blood. The source of these receptors is a woman younger than 30 with acute or convalescent COVID-19.

This sequence joins TRBV14 and TRBJ1-2; 9 bases agree with TRBD1. Germline CDR1 and CDR2: SGHDN and FVKESK. J was trimmed by 2 bases and V by 4 bases; bases with no gene match: 5. This CDR3 has 15 amino acids. CDR3 nucleotides: TGTGCCAGCAGCCCGAGGACAGGGGTCAACTATGGCTACACCTTC. As protein: CASSPRTGVNYGYTF.

The chain couples TRBV4-1 to TRBJ1-6; D uncertain. Germline-derived CDR1 and CDR2 are MGHRA and YSYEKL. The CDR3 is made up of 15 amino acids. V was clipped by 3 bases and J by 0 bases, with 6 bases between them. In DNA, the CDR3 is TGCGCCAGCAGCCATGTCAGCTCCTATAATTCACCCCTCCACTTT. Encoded protein: CASSHVSSYNSPLHF.

The J gene is TRBJ2-1, the V gene TRBV7-9; perhaps TRBD1 as D (6 bases). Germline CDR1 and CDR2: SEHNR and FQNEAQ (reference sequence). CDR3 length equals 16 residues. The V and J ends lost 2 bases and 7 bases respectively, with 18 bases between them. This CDR3 reads CASSLPRDTPGNEQFF. The CDR3 bases are TGTGCCAGCAGCTTACCCCGGGACACTCCCGGGAATGAGCAGTTCTTC.

The V call is TRBV5-1, the J call TRBJ2-5, with a tentative D call TRBD1 (6 bases). Germline V gives CDR1 SGHRS, CDR2 YFSETQ. Trimming stripped 1 base from V and 4 bases from J, with 17 bases between. The CDR3 sequence is 16 residues long. The CDR3 spells CASSLNRATVTETQYF. The CDR3 DNA reads TGCGCCAGCAGCTTGAACAGGGCTACAGTTACAGAGACCCAGTACTTC. Full variable domain (outside the CDR3, taken from reference TRBV5-1 and TRBJ2-5): KAGVTQTPRYLIKTRGQQVTLSCSPISGHRSVSWYQQTPGQGLQFLFEYFSETQRNKGNFPGRFSGRQFSNSRSEMNVSTLELGDSALYLCASSLNRATVTETQYFGPGTRLLVL.

The rearrangement uses TRBV2 and TRBJ1-3; D possibly corresponds to TRBD1 (6 bases). Per the germline V gene, CDR1 is SNHLY and CDR2 is FYNNEI. The CDR3 has 12 amino acids. Trimming shortened V by 7 bases and J by 3 bases, and 7 bases separated the two germline ends. CDR3 bases: TGTGCCAGCATGACAGGTGGAAACACCATATATTTT. This encodes CASMTGGNTIYF.

This chain joins TRBV5-4 and TRBJ2-3; 7 bases are shared with TRBD1. The CDR3 has 17 residues. The ends lost 0 bases at V and 1 base at J; junction bases unmatched: 8. The germline V gene has CDR1 SGHNT and CDR2 YYREEE (reference sequence). Written as DNA, the CDR3 is TGTGCCAGCAGCTTGGAGGGGGCAGGGTCCCGCACAGATACGCAGTATTTT. Translation gives CASSLEGAGSRTDTQYF.

The rearrangement links TRBV6-5 to TRBJ1-2; D may be TRBD1 (5 bases). Germline V CDR1 and CDR2: MNHEY, SVGAGI. The CDR3 sequence is 13 residues long. Trimming removed 6 bases from V and 0 bases from J, with 8 bases in between. CDR3 residues: CASRETANYGYTF. The CDR3 DNA reads TGTGCCAGCAGAGAGACAGCTAACTATGGCTACACCTTC.

This chain joins TRBV28 and TRBJ2-5; TRBD1 might be the D (7 bases). Germline CDR1 is MDHEN and CDR2 is SYDVKM. V was cut by 4 bases and J by 0 bases, with 18 bases left in between. This CDR3 comprises 17 residues. Here the CDR3 reads CASSSGQEEGYQETQYF. CDR3 sequence (DNA): TGTGCCAGCAGTTCTGGACAGGAGGAGGGGTACCAAGAGACCCAGTACTTC.

The rearrangement uses TRBV29-1 and TRBJ1-2; TRBD1 aligns across 10 bases. CDR1 and CDR2 from the germline V gene are SQVTM and ANQGSEA. The CDR3 spans 18 residues. The V gene end was trimmed by 6 bases and the J gene end by 3 bases; junction bases not matched to a gene: 19. The CDR3 region is CSVGVKGTGADLYYGYTF. The CDR3 DNA sequence: TGCAGCGTGGGAGTGAAGGGGACAGGGGCAGACCTGTACTATGGCTACACCTTC.

The rearrangement uses TRBV18 and TRBJ1-2; D possibly corresponds to TRBD1 (6 bases). V was trimmed by 3 bases and J by 1 base, leaving 12 bases between them. Germline CDR1 reads KGHSH; CDR2 reads LQKENI. The CDR3 spans 15 residues. The CDR3 coding sequence is TGTGCCAGCTCACCCCAGGACAGATTTAACTATGGCTACACCTTC. Protein product: CASSPQDRFNYGYTF. The entire variable domain, with the rest obtained from reference TRBV18 and TRBJ1-2, is as follows: NAGVMQNPRHLVRRRGQEARLRCSPMKGHSHVYWYRQLPEEGLKFMVYLQKENIIDESGMPKERFSAEFPKEGPSILRIQQVVRGDSAAYFCASSPQDRFNYGYTFGSGTRLTVV.

This clone was picked up one time. The rearrangement links TRBV9 to TRBJ1-2, with D unresolved. Germline CDR1 reads SGDLS; CDR2 reads YYNGEE. Trimming removed 0 bases at V and 1 base at J, with 10 bases between. The CDR3 is 15 residues long. The CDR3 protein is CASSVAAGNNYGYTF. CDR3 in DNA: TGTGCCAGCAGCGTAGCGGCGGGGAATAACTATGGCTACACCTTC.

The chain uses TRBV7-2 and TRBJ1-2; the D gene is possibly TRBD1 (6 bases). The ends were cut back, 1 base at V and 3 bases at J, with 9 bases in the middle. Germline-derived CDR1 and CDR2 are SGHTA and FQGNSA. The CDR3 runs 14 residues. The DNA for the CDR3 is TGTGCCAGCAGCTTAGTCCCAGGGGACTATGGCTACACCTTC. This sequence encodes CASSLVPGDYGYTF.

The chain combines TRBV5-4 with TRBJ1-2, with TRBD1 identical over 9 bases. The germline CDR1 and CDR2 sequences are SGHNT and YYREEE (reference sequence). V lost 4 bases to trimming and J lost 4 bases; unmatched junction nucleotides: 8. This CDR3 spans 15 amino acids. The CDR3 here is CASSARDRDLYGYTF. CDR3 bases: TGTGCCAGCAGCGCACGGGACAGGGACCTCTATGGCTACACCTTC.

This chain joins TRBV18 and TRBJ1-3; D is unclear. This CDR3 is 15 amino acids long. Germline lookup yields CDR1 KGHSH and CDR2 LQKENI. Deletions cut 3 bases from V and 1 base from J, with 10 bases between. Here the CDR3 DNA reads TGTGCCAGCTCACCCCGGACTGCATCTGGAAACACCATATATTTT. Its translation is CASSPRTASGNTIYF.

V and J are TRBV29-1 and TRBJ2-2; the match to TRBD2 covers 15 bases. Germline values: CDR1 SQVTM, CDR2 ANQGSEA. V shed 7 bases, J shed 6 bases, and the junction held 6 bases outside the gene matches. The CDR3 totals 15 residues. The CDR3 sequence is CSAGTSGGRAGELFF. CDR3 DNA: TGCAGCGCCGGGACTAGCGGGGGGAGAGCCGGGGAGCTGTTTTTT.

The chain is built from TRBV12-5 and TRBJ2-7; D is perhaps TRBD2 (5 bases). The CDR3 extends over 16 amino acids. CDR1 and CDR2 from the germline V gene are LGHNT and FRNRAP. V lost 4 bases and J lost 0, with 16 bases in between. CDR3 sequence reads: CASGSRGLDFSYEQYF. CDR3 bases: TGTGCTAGTGGTTCCCGAGGGTTGGATTTCTCCTACGAGCAGTACTTC.

The CDR3: CATLYTGQQSYEQYF. The CDR3 DNA follows: TGTGCCACCCTCTACACGGGACAGCAGTCCTACGAGCAGTACTTC. The V and J genes are TRBV24-1 and TRBJ2-7; 7 nucleotides line up with TRBD1. V was clipped by 9 bases and J by 1 base; unmatched bases: 11. The germline V gene encodes CDR1 KGHDR and CDR2 SFDVKD. This CDR3 contains 15 residues.

This sequence joins TRBV11-2 and TRBJ2-1; 7 nucleotides match TRBD2. The CDR3 consists of 17 residues. The germline V gene encodes CDR1 SGHAT and CDR2 FQNNGV. V trimming: 3 bases; J trimming: 5 bases; junction bases outside the gene matches: 13. CDR3 amino acids: CASSFSLASGKNNEQFF. The CDR3 DNA reads TGTGCCAGCAGCTTTTCTCTGGCCAGCGGGAAAAACAATGAGCAGTTCTTC.

This clone was found a few times. This chain uses TRBV10-3 with TRBJ2-2; 12 bases are a match to TRBD1. The CDR3 loop spans 18 amino acids. Germline V gives CDR1 ENHRY, CDR2 SYGVKD. Unmatched junction bases numbered 8, after V lost 2 bases and J lost 4 bases. The CDR3 DNA reads TGTGCCATCAGTGAGAACCCGGGACAGGGGGCGGGCACCGGGGAGCTGTTTTTT. Translation: CAISENPGQGAGTGELFF.

The J gene is TRBJ1-2, the V gene TRBV2; D gene uncertain. The germline V and J ends were trimmed by 1 base and 4 bases, with 10 bases remaining between them. The germline gives CDR1 SNHLY, CDR2 FYNNEI. The CDR3 spans 14 residues. The CDR3 loop is CASSEGERSYGYTF. CDR3 coding DNA: TGTGCCAGCAGTGAAGGTGAACGGTCCTATGGCTACACCTTC.